This T cell receptor (beta chain) was identified during a study of human T cells and chemical hapten exposure. As for time point: healthy volunteer bleed at 2 weeks. Whole blood that had not been fractionated was the source of extracted total RNA. This clonotype has a handful of counts. The CDR3 contains 14 residues. The germline V gene has CDR1 MNHNS and CDR2 SASEGT. Trimming at V came to 10 bases and at J to 6 bases, leaving 12 bases not matched to a gene. As handled by the study authors: TCR counts had a median of about 92,000 per sample and spanned roughly 23,224 to 690,600. TCRdb re-called the RACE reads with MiXCR, one entry per CDR3 protein. The V and J calls and clone size are TCRdb's, not the authors'. The sample lists over 85,000 distinct CDR3 sequences; 8.5% to 9% were seen once.

Sequencing was carried out using whole blood. The clonotype comes from a female donor in good health. Some clones in this sample may be carry-over from other donors' samples. The chain links TRBV6-1 to TRBJ1-2; 9 bases agree with TRBD1. The CDR3 sequence is CATVSLGQGNGYTF. The DNA of the CDR3 is TGTGCCACCGTCTCCCTTGGACAGGGGAATGGCTACACCTTC.